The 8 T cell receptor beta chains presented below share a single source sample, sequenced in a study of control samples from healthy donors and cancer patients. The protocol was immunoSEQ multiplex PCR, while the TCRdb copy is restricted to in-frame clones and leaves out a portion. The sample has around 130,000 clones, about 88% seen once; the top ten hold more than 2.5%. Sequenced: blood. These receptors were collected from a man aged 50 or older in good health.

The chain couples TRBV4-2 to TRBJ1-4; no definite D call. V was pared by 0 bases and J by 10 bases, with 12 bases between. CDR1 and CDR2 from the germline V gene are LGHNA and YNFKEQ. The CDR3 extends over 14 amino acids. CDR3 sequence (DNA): TGTGCCAGCAGCCAAGATGAGGCCAGCCGAAAACTGTTTTTT. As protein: CASSQDEASRKLFF.

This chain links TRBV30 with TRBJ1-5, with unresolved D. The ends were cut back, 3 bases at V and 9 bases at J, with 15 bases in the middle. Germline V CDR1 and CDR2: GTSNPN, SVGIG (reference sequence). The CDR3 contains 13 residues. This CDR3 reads CAWRGSNSGPQHF. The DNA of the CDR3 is TGTGCCTGGAGGGGCAGTAATTCCGGGCCCCAGCATTTT.

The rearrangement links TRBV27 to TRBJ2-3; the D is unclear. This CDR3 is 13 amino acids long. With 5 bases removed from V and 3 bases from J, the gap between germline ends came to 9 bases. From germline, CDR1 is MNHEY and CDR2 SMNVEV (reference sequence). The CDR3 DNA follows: TGTGCCAGCAGTATACTGGGGACAGATACGCAGTATTTT. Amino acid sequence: CASSILGTDTQYF.

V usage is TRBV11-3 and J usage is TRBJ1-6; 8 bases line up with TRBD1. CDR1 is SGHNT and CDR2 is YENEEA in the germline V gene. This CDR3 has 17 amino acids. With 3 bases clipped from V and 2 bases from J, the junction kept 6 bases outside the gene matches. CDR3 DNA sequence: TGTGCCAGCAGCTTGTCAGGGGGCGACGCCTATAATTCACCCCTCCACTTT. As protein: CASSLSGGDAYNSPLHF.

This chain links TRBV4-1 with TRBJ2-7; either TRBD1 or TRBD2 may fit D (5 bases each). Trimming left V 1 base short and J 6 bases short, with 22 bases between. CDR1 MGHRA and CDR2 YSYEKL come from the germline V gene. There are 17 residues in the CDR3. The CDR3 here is CASSQGVGTTQGREQYF. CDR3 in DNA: TGCGCCAGCAGCCAAGGGGTGGGCACCACGCAGGGACGCGAGCAGTACTTC.

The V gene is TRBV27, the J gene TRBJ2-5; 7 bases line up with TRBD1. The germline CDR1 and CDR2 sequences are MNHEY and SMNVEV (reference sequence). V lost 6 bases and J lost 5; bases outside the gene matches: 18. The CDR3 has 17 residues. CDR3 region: CASSTRQGANLTETQYF. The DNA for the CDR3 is TGTGCCAGCAGCACAAGACAGGGTGCAAATTTGACGGAGACCCAGTACTTC.

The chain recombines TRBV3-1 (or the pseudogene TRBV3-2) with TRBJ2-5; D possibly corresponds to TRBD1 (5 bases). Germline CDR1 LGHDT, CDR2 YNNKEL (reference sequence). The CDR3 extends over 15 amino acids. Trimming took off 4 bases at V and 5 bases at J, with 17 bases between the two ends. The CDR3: CASSPTADGAETQYF. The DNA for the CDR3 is TGTGCCAGCAGCCCCACCGCCGATGGGGCGGAGACCCAGTACTTC.

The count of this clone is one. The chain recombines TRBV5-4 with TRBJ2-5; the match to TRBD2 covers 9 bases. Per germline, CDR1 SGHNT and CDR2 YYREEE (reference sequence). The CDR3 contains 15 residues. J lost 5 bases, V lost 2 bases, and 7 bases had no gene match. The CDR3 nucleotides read TGTGCCAGCAGCTTAGGCGGGGGGGCCGGGGAGACCCAGTACTTC. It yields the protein CASSLGGGAGETQYF. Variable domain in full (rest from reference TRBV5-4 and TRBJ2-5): ETGVTQSPTHLIKTRGQQVTLRCSSQSGHNTVSWYQQALGQGPQFIFQYYREEENGRGNFPPRFSGLQFPNYSSELNVNALELDDSALYLCASSLGGGAGETQYFGPGTRLLVL.